These 29 T cell receptor beta chains share one sample of origin, sequenced in a study of cytomegalovirus exposure and HLA in healthy donors. PCR was performed using 60 Vbeta and 13 Jbeta primers. Generated by immunoSEQ multiplex PCR, the TCRdb table keeps only in-frame clones and is missing some. This sample's table has 100,000 to 150,000 clones. Input material: PBMCs. These receptors were obtained from a man younger than 35 in good health and CMV-seronegative.

The chain uses TRBV2 and TRBJ1-1; 8 bases map to TRBD1. J lost 5 bases, V lost 9 bases, and 8 bases had no gene match. CDR3 length equals 13 residues. Germline CDR1 and CDR2: SNHLY and FYNNEI. The CDR3: CARSRGLRTEAFF. For the CDR3, the DNA is TGTGCCAGAAGCAGGGGGCTAAGGACTGAAGCTTTCTTT.

This chain links TRBV25-1 with TRBJ2-1, with 7 nucleotides matching TRBD1. Trimming removed 6 bases from V and 6 bases from J; junction bases left unmatched: 11. The CDR3 has 15 residues. CDR1 and CDR2 (germline): MGHDK, SYGVNS. CDR3 coding DNA: TGTGCCAGCAGGGGCCAGGGGGAAATCCTCAATGAGCAGTTCTTC. This codes for CASRGQGEILNEQFF.

The V and J genes are TRBV6-4 and TRBJ2-1, with TRBD2 matching over 11 bases. With V trimmed by 6 bases and J by 5 bases, 6 bases remained unmatched. CDR1 and CDR2 (germline): MRHNA, SNTAGT. There are 15 residues in the CDR3. The CDR3 is CASSKLAGDDNEQFF. In DNA form, the CDR3 reads TGTGCCAGCAGCAAACTAGCGGGAGATGACAATGAGCAGTTCTTC.

The chain is built from TRBV19 and TRBJ2-7, with TRBD2 matching 12 bases. The CDR3 is 14 amino acids. J lost 3 bases, V lost 9 bases, and 6 bases had no gene match. CDR1 is LNHDA and CDR2 is SQIVND in the germline V gene (reference sequence). The CDR3 sequence is CASKLAGGSYEQYF. The CDR3 DNA reads TGTGCCAGCAAACTAGCGGGAGGTAGCTACGAGCAGTACTTC. The variable domain in full, completed from reference TRBV19 and TRBJ2-7, reads DGGITQSPKYLFRKEGQNVTLSCEQNLNHDAMYWYRQDPGQGLRLIYYSQIVNDFQKGDIAEGYSVSREKKESFPLTVTSAQKNPTAFYLCASKLAGGSYEQYFGPGTRLTVT.

The V call is TRBV29-1, the J call TRBJ2-2, with D perhaps TRBD1 (6 bases). Germline lookup yields CDR1 SQVTM and CDR2 ANQGSEA. V was clipped by 6 bases and J by 8 bases, with 10 bases between them. This CDR3 has 11 residues. The CDR3 bases are TGCAGCGTAGCAGGGGCTGGGGAGCTGTTTTTT. It translates to CSVAGAGELFF.

The chain has TRBV2 and TRBJ2-7, with a possible D match to TRBD2 (5 bases). Trimming pared 8 bases from V and 1 base from J, leaving 9 bases between. Germline lookup yields CDR1 SNHLY and CDR2 FYNNEI. CDR3 length: 12 residues. CDR3 coding DNA: TGTGCCAGCGAGGGCGGATCCTACGAGCAGTACTTC. Amino acid sequence: CASEGGSYEQYF.

The chain employs TRBV9 and TRBJ2-3, with 7 nucleotides matching TRBD1. This CDR3 contains 13 residues. The trim removed 2 bases at V and 8 bases at J, leaving 5 bases unmatched. From germline, CDR1 is SGDLS and CDR2 YYNGEE. CDR3 bases: TGTGCCAGCAGCGTCACAGGGGAAGGTACGCAGTATTTT. It specifies CASSVTGEGTQYF.

The chain uses TRBV2 and TRBJ2-1; 7 positions agree with TRBD1. Per the germline V gene, CDR1 is SNHLY and CDR2 is FYNNEI. The CDR3 is made up of 15 amino acids. V lost 6 bases to trimming and J lost 1 base; unmatched junction nucleotides: 6. The CDR3 DNA is TGTGCCAGCAGAAGTACAGGGGCTTCCTACAATGAGCAGTTCTTC. As protein: CASRSTGASYNEQFF.

The rearrangement uses TRBV6-6 and TRBJ1-4; D uncertain. Per the germline V gene, CDR1 is MNHNY and CDR2 is SVGAGI (reference sequence). Trimming pared 2 bases from V and 0 bases from J, leaving 10 bases between. This CDR3 has 16 amino acids. DNA for the CDR3: TGTGCCAGCAGTTACATCGGGGAAGCAACTAATGAAAAACTGTTTTTT. Its translation: CASSYIGEATNEKLFF.

The chain combines TRBV7-9 with TRBJ1-4, with no clear D. CDR1 SEHNR and CDR2 FQNEAQ come from the germline V gene (reference sequence). Trimming shortened V by 0 bases and J by 0 bases, and 8 bases separated the two germline ends. The CDR3 is made up of 16 amino acids. The CDR3: CASSLALSTTNEKLFF. DNA of the CDR3: TGTGCCAGCAGCTTAGCCCTCAGTACAACTAATGAAAAACTGTTTTTT.

The chain employs TRBV27 and TRBJ2-7; TRBD2 matches 9 bases. The germline V gene has CDR1 MNHEY and CDR2 SMNVEV (reference sequence). The CDR3 totals 15 residues. J lost 6 bases, V lost 3 bases, and 9 bases had no gene match. CDR3 in amino acids: CASSLREGLMSEQYF. As DNA, the CDR3 is TGTGCCAGCAGTTTGCGGGAGGGCCTGATGAGCGAGCAGTACTTC.

The gene calls are TRBV7-9 and TRBJ2-3, with D uncertain. CDR3 size: 14 residues. Germline lookup yields CDR1 SEHNR and CDR2 FQNEAQ (reference sequence). V was shortened by 1 base and J by 4 bases, with 9 bases between the two germline ends. The CDR3 loop is CASSLELVPDTQYF. The CDR3 DNA reads TGTGCCAGCAGCTTAGAGCTAGTACCAGATACGCAGTATTTT.

The chain employs TRBV7-3 and TRBJ1-6, with TRBD1 matching 7 bases. The CDR3 runs to 15 residues. With 2 bases clipped from V and 5 bases from J, the junction kept 3 bases outside the gene matches. Germline CDR1 reads SGHTA; CDR2 reads FQGTGA. The CDR3 DNA reads TGTGCCAGCAGCTTAGTCGGGACAGATAATTCACCCCTCCACTTT. Translation gives CASSLVGTDNSPLHF.

A remark on this clone: Other DNA sequences in this specimen translate into the identical CDR3. J is TRBJ2-7 and V is TRBV19; 7 bases agree with TRBD1. Germline V gene sequence: CDR1 LNHDA, CDR2 SQIVND (reference sequence). The CDR3 has 15 residues. V lost 1 base and J lost 2; bases outside the gene matches: 5. The CDR3 nucleotides read TGTGCCAGTAGTATAGCCTGGGACAGTCCCTACGAGCAGTACTTC. Translation gives CASSIAWDSPYEQYF. The full variable domain, its missing parts supplied by reference TRBV19 and TRBJ2-7, is DGGITQSPKYLFRKEGQNVTLSCEQNLNHDAMYWYRQDPGQGLRLIYYSQIVNDFQKGDIAEGYSVSREKKESFPLTVTSAQKNPTAFYLCASSIAWDSPYEQYFGPGTRLTVT.

V is TRBV7-3 and J is TRBJ2-6, with 11 bases fitting TRBD2. The CDR3 is 17 residues long. J was trimmed by 3 bases and V by 5 bases; bases with no gene match: 6. Germline values: CDR1 SGHTA, CDR2 FQGTGA. CDR3 sequence reads: CASSPTSGSRGANVLTF. The CDR3 DNA sequence: TGTGCCAGCAGCCCTACTAGCGGGAGTCGTGGGGCCAACGTCCTGACTTTC.

This chain connects TRBV11-3 to TRBJ2-1, with TRBD2 matching over 11 bases. Per germline, CDR1 SGHNT and CDR2 YENEEA. V gave up 2 bases and J gave up 4 bases; unmatched junction bases: 4. The CDR3 runs to 16 residues. CDR3 DNA: TGTGCCAGCAGCTTAACTAGCGGGGGCCCGTACAATGAGCAGTTCTTC. Translation gives CASSLTSGGPYNEQFF.

The chain recombines TRBV5-5 with TRBJ1-6; a possible D gene is TRBD1 (6 bases). Trimming removed 2 bases at V and 8 bases at J, with 11 bases between. Looked up from germline, CDR1 is SGHKS and CDR2 is YYEKEE (reference sequence). The CDR3 runs 14 residues. Written as DNA, the CDR3 is TGTGCCAGCAGCTTTCTACAGGGAGATTCACCCCTCCACTTT. Translated: CASSFLQGDSPLHF.

The V gene is TRBV6-5, the J gene TRBJ2-5; 7 positions agree with TRBD1. The closer fit of TRBJ2-7 to the DNA end suggests the J call may be wrong. This CDR3 has 15 residues. Germline-derived CDR1 and CDR2 are MNHEY and SVGAGI. CDR3 nucleotides: TGTGCCAGCAGTCTTGACAGGGCGTTCCCCTACGAGCAGTACTTC. Translated: CASSLDRAFPYEQYF.

The V gene is TRBV5-1, the J gene TRBJ1-4; possibly TRBD1 for D (5 bases). The CDR3 covers 15 residues. CDR1 is SGHRS, CDR2 YFSETQ, per germline. V lost 5 bases and J lost 0, with 11 bases in between. The CDR3 region has the DNA TGCGCCAGCAGTCCTACAGGTGCAACTAATGAAAAACTGTTTTTT. It specifies CASSPTGATNEKLFF.

The genes are TRBV5-4 and TRBJ1-1, with D possibly being TRBD1 (5 bases). The CDR3 is made up of 13 amino acids. Germline V gene data show CDR1 as SGHNT and CDR2 as YYREEE (reference sequence). V lost 4 bases to trimming and J lost 4 bases, with 11 bases between them. DNA of the CDR3: TGTGCCAGCAGCGCGGGGGGAACCACTGAAGCTTTCTTT. Translated, it gives CASSAGGTTEAFF.

The rearrangement links TRBV5-6 to TRBJ2-7; the match to TRBD1 covers 7 bases. Germline CDR1 is SGHDT and CDR2 is YYEEEE. V lost 0 bases, J lost 5 bases, and 11 bases stayed unmatched. The CDR3 has 16 amino acids. CDR3 nucleotides: TGTGCCAGCAGCTTGGGGCTAGGGACAGCAATCAACGAGCAGTACTTC. As protein: CASSLGLGTAINEQYF.

The chain recombines TRBV7-5 with TRBJ2-1; the table calls TRBD2, which could not be checked here. TRBV7-5 is shown as a pseudogene. This CDR3 contains 21 residues. CDR3 loop: CARSLAPRASGTSITYNEQFF. In nucleotides, the CDR3 is TGTGCCAGAAGCTTAGCCCCAAGGGCTAGCGGAACCTCCATTACATACAATGAGCAGTTCTTC.

About this clone: Other DNA sequences of this sample code for an identical CDR3. The chain uses TRBV9 and TRBJ2-7; no reliable D call. V shed 0 bases and J shed 2 bases, with 9 bases lying between them. Germline V gives CDR1 SGDLS, CDR2 YYNGEE. The CDR3 sequence is 14 residues long. The CDR3 DNA reads TGTGCCAGCAGCGTAGGTGGCGGCACCTACGAGCAGTACTTC. Encoded protein: CASSVGGGTYEQYF.

This sequence joins TRBV6-1 and TRBJ2-2; a weak D match, TRBD2 (5 bases). This CDR3 spans 15 amino acids. Germline V gene data show CDR1 as MNHNS and CDR2 as SASEGT. The germline V and J ends were trimmed by 6 bases and 7 bases, with 18 bases remaining between them. CDR3 protein: CASSLATRTGGELFF. CDR3 DNA: TGTGCCAGCAGCCTAGCAACTCGGACCGGCGGGGAGCTGTTTTTT.

The rearrangement joins TRBV7-8 to TRBJ2-7; a weak D match, TRBD1 (5 bases). The germline gives CDR1 SGHVS, CDR2 FQNEAQ. Trimming pared 4 bases from V and 3 bases from J, leaving 16 bases between. This CDR3 has 15 amino acids. The CDR3 loop reads CASSSRFDRSYEQYF. The CDR3 nucleotides read TGTGCCAGCAGCTCTCGTTTTGACAGAAGCTACGAGCAGTACTTC.

The genes are TRBV7-3 and TRBJ2-2, with TRBD2 matching 10 bases. The germline V gene encodes CDR1 SGHTA and CDR2 FQGTGA. The CDR3 is made up of 17 amino acids. The ends lost 1 base at V and 1 base at J; junction bases unmatched: 3. CDR3 bases: TGTGCCAGCAGCTTAAGGAGGACTAGCGGGAACACCGGGGAGCTGTTTTTT. Translating gives CASSLRRTSGNTGELFF.

The chain is built from TRBV11-3 and TRBJ2-7; tentatively, D is TRBD1 (5 bases). Deletions cut 4 bases from V and 6 bases from J, with 16 bases between. Germline assignment: CDR1 SGHNT and CDR2 YENEEA. This CDR3 region has 14 residues. CDR3: CASSSRVRVLEQYF. CDR3 sequence (DNA): TGTGCCAGCAGCTCCAGGGTTAGGGTCCTCGAGCAGTACTTC.

The V gene is TRBV6-1, the J gene TRBJ2-7; 9 nucleotides align to TRBD1. CDR1 is MNHNS, CDR2 SASEGT, per germline. Trimming removed 4 bases from V and 7 bases from J; junction bases left unmatched: 8. This CDR3 is 14 amino acids long. The chain's CDR3 is CASSGGTGSREQYF. The CDR3 DNA is TGTGCCAGCAGTGGGGGGACAGGGTCGAGGGAGCAGTACTTC.

The rearrangement uses TRBV5-6 and TRBJ1-2; 9 nucleotides agree with TRBD1. The CDR3 loop spans 14 amino acids. CDR1 and CDR2 (germline): SGHDT, YYEEEE. Losses at the gene ends were 4 bases for V and 5 bases for J; bases not matched to a gene: 6. CDR3 region: CASSREGQGYGYTF. The CDR3 region has the DNA TGTGCCAGCAGCCGGGAGGGACAGGGATATGGCTACACCTTC.